These T cell receptor beta chains were read from a single sample in a study of cytomegalovirus exposure and HLA in healthy donors. Profiled with immunoSEQ multiplex PCR; TCRdb holds only in-frame clones, not every one. The data contain fewer than 180,000 clones, around 79% of them singletons. Material: PBMCs. The source is a human donor in good health. CDR3s include the opening cysteine and the closing phenylalanine or tryptophan. The D gene is left open where the match is weak. Rows may omit the clone size; those that give it use once, few, many or a size class.

TRBV10-3,NA,TRBJ1-2,NA,14,TGTGCCATCGCGTCGACAGACTTTAACTATGGCTACACCTTC,CAIASTDFNYGYTF
TRBV25-1,TRBD1,TRBJ2-7,NA,15,TGTGCCAGCAGTGAATGGAACAGGGGAAGCTACGAGCAGTACTTC,CASSEWNRGSYEQYF
TRBV6-6,TRBD2,TRBJ2-7,NA,13,TGTGCCAGCAGAGCGGGAGGGCCATTCGAGCAGTACTTC,CASRAGGPFEQYF
TRBV29-1,NA,TRBJ1-1,NA,11,TGCAGCGTTGGAAAGGGGCTTGAAGCTTTCTTT,CSVGKGLEAFF
TRBV6-1,NA,TRBJ2-5,NA,14,TGTGCCAGCAGTGAAGAATCGGGGTGGGAGACCCAGTACTTC,CASSEESGWETQYF
TRBV4-3,NA,TRBJ2-1,NA,14,TGCGCCAGCAGCCCCTCGGGCTCCTACAATGAGCAGTTCTTC,CASSPSGSYNEQFF
TRBV7-3,TRBD2,TRBJ2-1,NA,15,TGTGCCAGCAGCCTAGCGGGAGGTGCCTACAATGAGCAGTTCTTC,CASSLAGGAYNEQFF
TRBV7-9,TRBD1,TRBJ1-2,NA,14,TGTGCCAGCAGCCCTGGACAGGGGGCATCTGGCTACACCTTC,CASSPGQGASGYTF
TRBV6-1,NA,TRBJ1-2,NA,12,TGTGTCAGCGGTTCCAGGGGCGGTGGCTACACCTTC,CVSGSRGGGYTF
TRBV27,NA,TRBJ2-7,NA,15,TGTGCCAGCAGCCTACTGCCCTCGAGTCCTTACGAGCAGTACTTC,CASSLLPSSPYEQYF
TRBV7-9,NA,TRBJ1-3,NA,13,TGTGCCAGCTCGGTTTATTCCGGAAACACCATATATTTT,CASSVYSGNTIYF
TRBV7-9,NA,TRBJ2-7,NA,11,TGTGCCAGCAGCTCAGGTCGGGAGCAGTACTTC,CASSSGREQYF
TRBV18,NA,TRBJ1-5,few,17,TGTGCCAGCTCACCGAACTCCGGGACACTGTGGAATCAGCCCCAGCATTTT,CASSPNSGTLWNQPQHF
TRBV10-3,NA,TRBJ1-4,few,13,TGTGCCATCAGTGACAGGGTTGGAGAAAAACTGTTTTTT,CAISDRVGEKLFF
TRBV10-1,NA,TRBJ1-1,NA,15,TGCGCCAGCAGTATTTACCCAAGTCGGGACACTGAAGCTTTCTTT,CASSIYPSRDTEAFF
TRBV18,TRBD1,TRBJ1-2,NA,13,TGTGCCAGCTCACCGGACAGGGAGAGGGGCTACACCTTC,CASSPDRERGYTF
TRBV7-6,NA,TRBJ1-4,NA,15,TGTGCCAGCAGCTTAGGGTATCTGGGGACAGAAAAACTGTTTTTT,CASSLGYLGTEKLFF
TRBV29-1,TRBD1,TRBJ1-2,once,14,TGCAGCGTTGTCGGGACAGGTGGCGCCTATGGCTACACCTTC,CSVVGTGGAYGYTF
TRBV6-5,NA,TRBJ2-7,NA,16,TGTGCCAGCAGTTACTCAGAGGGAGTACCTCTAAGCGAGCAGTACTTC,CASSYSEGVPLSEQYF
TRBV5-1,NA,TRBJ1-2,NA,14,TGCGCCAGCAGTCAGGGAGGTACTAACTATGGCTACACCTTC,CASSQGGTNYGYTF
TRBV5-1,NA,TRBJ1-2,few,13,TGCGCCAGCAGCTTAGACAGGCTCGATGGCTACACCTTC,CASSLDRLDGYTF
TRBV11-2,NA,TRBJ2-1,NA,16,TGTGCCAGCAGTCTGAGGGGCGCCGCGGGGTACAATGAGCAGTTCTTC,CASSLRGAAGYNEQFF
TRBV4-2,TRBD1,TRBJ1-1,few,14,TGTGCCAGCAGCCCTCAGGGGGGGAACACTGAAGCTTTCTTT,CASSPQGGNTEAFF
TRBV28,NA,TRBJ2-2,NA,14,TGTGCCAGCAGTCCAGGGGTCGGGACCGGGGAGCTGTTTTTT,CASSPGVGTGELFF
TRBV5-1,TRBD2,TRBJ2-1,NA,15,TGCGCCAGCAGCTATGGACTAGCCGACTACAATGAGCAGTTCTTC,CASSYGLADYNEQFF
TRBV5-1,TRBD2,TRBJ2-7,NA,15,TGCGCCAGCAGCTTGGAGTCTAGCGGCTCCTACGAGCAGTACTTC,CASSLESSGSYEQYF
TRBV7-2,TRBD2,TRBJ2-7,once,16,TGTGCCAGCAGCTTAGGCACCGGGACTAGCAGCTACGAGCAGTACTTC,CASSLGTGTSSYEQYF
TRBV27,TRBD1,TRBJ2-7,NA,17,TGTGCCAGCACCTCTGGGCCGCGGACAGGGGTCTTGGACGAGCAGTACTTC,CASTSGPRTGVLDEQYF
TRBV6-1,TRBD2,TRBJ2-3,once,15,TGTGCCAGCAGTCCTCTAGCGGGGGGGCCAGATACGCAGTATTTT,CASSPLAGGPDTQYF
TRBV29-1,TRBD1,TRBJ2-1,NA,14,TGCAGCGCTAATGGACAGGGAACTCCCAATGAGCAGTTCTTC,CSANGQGTPNEQFF
TRBV10-3,NA,TRBJ2-3,NA,16,TGTGCCATCCTTCAGGGGTTAGGGGGACGTACAGATACGCAGTATTTT,CAILQGLGGRTDTQYF
TRBV7-9,TRBD1,TRBJ2-5,NA,18,TGTGCCAGCAGCTCCATAAAACAGACAGGGGCGGACCAAGAGACCCAGTACTTC,CASSSIKQTGADQETQYF
TRBV7-9,TRBD2,TRBJ2-7,NA,15,TGTGCCAGCAGCCCCCACGGGGGGGATTCCTACGAGCAGTACTTC,CASSPHGGDSYEQYF
TRBV4-2,TRBD2,TRBJ2-7,NA,15,TGTGCCAGCAGCCAAGTTAATAGCGGGCTTTACGAGCAGTACTTC,CASSQVNSGLYEQYF
TRBV19,TRBD2,TRBJ2-7,NA,15,TGTGCCAGTAGTCTAGCGGGAGTTGATAAAGACGAGCAGTACTTC,CASSLAGVDKDEQYF